This T cell receptor (beta chain) is drawn from a study of blood T cell repertoires in COVID-19. Study context: Sites across the United States, Italy and Spain contributed samples from acute and convalescent COVID-19.

V was cut by 0 bases and J by 1 base, with 13 bases left in between. Germline V CDR1 and CDR2: LGHNA, YSLEER. The CDR3 has 17 amino acids. Per the authors' pipeline: Estimation of nucleated cell counts was performed using reference gene primer amplification. This table comes from immunoSEQ multiplex PCR, and its TCRdb copy is limited to in-frame clones, with some not included. The V and J calls and clone size are taken from that table; D and trimming were inferred from the DNA. The sample shows about 160,000 clones, over 80% of them seen only once. This clone was recorded a few times. Patients in Seattle were enrolled during active infection, then followed longitudinally.

The sequenced sample consisted of peripheral blood. The chain links TRBV4-3 to TRBJ1-3; perhaps TRBD1 as D (6 bases). The sequence was obtained from a young man with COVID-19, enrolled during active disease. CDR3 sequence: CASSQDKGGRSGNTIYF. The CDR3 coding sequence is TGCGCCAGCAGCCAAGATAAGGGGGGGAGGTCTGGAAACACCATATATTTT.